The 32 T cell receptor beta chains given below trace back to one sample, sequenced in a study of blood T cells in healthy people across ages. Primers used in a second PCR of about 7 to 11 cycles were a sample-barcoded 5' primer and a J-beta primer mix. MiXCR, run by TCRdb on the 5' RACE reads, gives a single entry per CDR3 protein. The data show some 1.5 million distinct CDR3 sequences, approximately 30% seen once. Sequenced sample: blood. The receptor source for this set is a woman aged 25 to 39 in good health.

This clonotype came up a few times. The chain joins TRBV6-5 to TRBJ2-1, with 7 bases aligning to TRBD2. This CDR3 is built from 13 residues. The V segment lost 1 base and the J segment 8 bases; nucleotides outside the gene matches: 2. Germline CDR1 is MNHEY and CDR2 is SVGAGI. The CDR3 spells CASSYWEGYEQFF. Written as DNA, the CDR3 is TGTGCCAGCAGTTACTGGGAGGGCTATGAGCAGTTCTTC.

The CDR3 region is CASSQLQGLDTEAFF. The DNA of the CDR3 is TGTGCCAGCAGTCAACTACAGGGCTTAGACACTGAAGCTTTCTTT. The chain has TRBV12-3 or TRBV12-4 and TRBJ1-1; tentative D call: TRBD1 (6 bases). V lost 5 bases to trimming and J lost 3 bases, with 16 bases between them. The CDR3 is made up of 15 amino acids.

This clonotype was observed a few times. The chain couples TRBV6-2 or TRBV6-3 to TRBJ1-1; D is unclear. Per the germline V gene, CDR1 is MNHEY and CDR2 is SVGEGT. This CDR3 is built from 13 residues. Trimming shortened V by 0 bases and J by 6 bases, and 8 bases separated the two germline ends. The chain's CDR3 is CASSYSRSAEAFF. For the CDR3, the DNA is TGTGCCAGCAGTTACTCGAGATCGGCTGAAGCTTTCTTT.

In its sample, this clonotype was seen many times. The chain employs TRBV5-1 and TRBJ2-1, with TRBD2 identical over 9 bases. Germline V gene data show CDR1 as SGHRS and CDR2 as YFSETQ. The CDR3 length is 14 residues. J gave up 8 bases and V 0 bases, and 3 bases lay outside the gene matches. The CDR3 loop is CASSLGTSDDEQFF. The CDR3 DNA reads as TGCGCCAGCAGCTTGGGGACTAGCGATGATGAGCAGTTCTTC. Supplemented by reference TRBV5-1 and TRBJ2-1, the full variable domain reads KAGVTQTPRYLIKTRGQQVTLSCSPISGHRSVSWYQQTPGQGLQFLFEYFSETQRNKGNFPGRFSGRQFSNSRSEMNVSTLELGDSALYLCASSLGTSDDEQFFGPGTRLTVL.

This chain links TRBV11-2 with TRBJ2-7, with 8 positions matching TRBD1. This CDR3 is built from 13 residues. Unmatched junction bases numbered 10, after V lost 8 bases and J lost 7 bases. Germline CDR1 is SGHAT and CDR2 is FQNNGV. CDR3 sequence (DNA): TGTGCCAGCCTTCCCGGACAGGGCAGGGAGCAGTACTTC. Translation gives CASLPGQGREQYF.

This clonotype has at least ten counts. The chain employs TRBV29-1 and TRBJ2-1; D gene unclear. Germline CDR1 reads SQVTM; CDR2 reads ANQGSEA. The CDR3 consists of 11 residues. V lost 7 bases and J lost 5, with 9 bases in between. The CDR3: CSGGVNNEQFF. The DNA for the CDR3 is TGCAGCGGTGGGGTAAACAATGAGCAGTTCTTC.

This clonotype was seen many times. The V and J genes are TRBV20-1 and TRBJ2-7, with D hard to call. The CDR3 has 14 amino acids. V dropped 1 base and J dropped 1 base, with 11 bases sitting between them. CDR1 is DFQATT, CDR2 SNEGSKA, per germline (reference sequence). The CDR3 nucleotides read TGCAGTGCTAGAGTGGTAGGTCTATCCTACGAGCAGTACTTC. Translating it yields CSARVVGLSYEQYF.

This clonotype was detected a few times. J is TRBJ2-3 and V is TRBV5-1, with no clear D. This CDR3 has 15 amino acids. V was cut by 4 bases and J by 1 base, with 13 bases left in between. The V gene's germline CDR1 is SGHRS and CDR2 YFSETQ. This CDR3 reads CASSGNVVGTDTQYF. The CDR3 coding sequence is TGCGCCAGCAGCGGGAACGTCGTCGGCACAGATACGCAGTATTTT.

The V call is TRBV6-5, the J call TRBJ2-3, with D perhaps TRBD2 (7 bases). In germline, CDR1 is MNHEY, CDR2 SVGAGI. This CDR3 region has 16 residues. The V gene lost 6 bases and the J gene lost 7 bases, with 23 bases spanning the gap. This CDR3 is CASRGGGPTAQHTQYF. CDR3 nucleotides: TGTGCCAGCAGAGGGGGGGGACCCACTGCCCAACATACGCAGTATTTT.

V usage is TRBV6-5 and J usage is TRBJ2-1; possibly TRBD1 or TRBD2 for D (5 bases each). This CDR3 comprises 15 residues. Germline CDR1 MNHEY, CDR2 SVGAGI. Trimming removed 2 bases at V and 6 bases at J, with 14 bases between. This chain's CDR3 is CASSYGARGVNEQFF. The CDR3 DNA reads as TGTGCCAGCAGTTACGGGGCACGGGGTGTCAATGAGCAGTTCTTC.

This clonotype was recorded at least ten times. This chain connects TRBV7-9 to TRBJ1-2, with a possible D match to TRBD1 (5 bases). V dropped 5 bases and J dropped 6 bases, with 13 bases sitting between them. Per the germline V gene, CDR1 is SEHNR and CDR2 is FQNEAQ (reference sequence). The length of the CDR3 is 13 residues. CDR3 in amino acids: CASSLGGMDGYTF. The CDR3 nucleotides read TGTGCCAGCAGCCTGGGGGGTATGGATGGCTACACCTTC.

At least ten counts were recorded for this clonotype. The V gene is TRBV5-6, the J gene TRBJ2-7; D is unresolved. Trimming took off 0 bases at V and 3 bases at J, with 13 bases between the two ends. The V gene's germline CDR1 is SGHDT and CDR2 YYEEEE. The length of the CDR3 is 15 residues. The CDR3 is CASSLGAAVYYEQYF. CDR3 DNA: TGTGCCAGCAGCTTGGGGGCAGCAGTTTACTACGAGCAGTACTTC.

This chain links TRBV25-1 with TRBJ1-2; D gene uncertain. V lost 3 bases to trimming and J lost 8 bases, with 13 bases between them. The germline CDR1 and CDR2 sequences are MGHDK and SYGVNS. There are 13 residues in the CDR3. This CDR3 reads CASSDDGWMGYTF. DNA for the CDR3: TGTGCCAGCAGTGATGACGGGTGGATGGGCTACACCTTC.

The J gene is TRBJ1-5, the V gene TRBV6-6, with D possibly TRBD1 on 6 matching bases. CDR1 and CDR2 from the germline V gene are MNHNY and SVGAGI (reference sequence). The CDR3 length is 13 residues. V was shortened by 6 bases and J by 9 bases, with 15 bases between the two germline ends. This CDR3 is CASSPRGGAPQHF. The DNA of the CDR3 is TGTGCCAGCAGCCCCAGGGGCGGTGCGCCCCAGCATTTT.

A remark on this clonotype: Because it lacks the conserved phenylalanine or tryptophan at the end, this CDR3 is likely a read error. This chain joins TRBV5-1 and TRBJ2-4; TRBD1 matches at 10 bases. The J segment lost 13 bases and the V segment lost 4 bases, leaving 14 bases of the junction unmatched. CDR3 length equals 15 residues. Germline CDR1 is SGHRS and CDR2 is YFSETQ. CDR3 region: CASSLDLPGQGKQYL. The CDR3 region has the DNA TGCGCCAGCAGCCTGGACCTCCCGGGACAGGGGAAGCAGTACCTC.

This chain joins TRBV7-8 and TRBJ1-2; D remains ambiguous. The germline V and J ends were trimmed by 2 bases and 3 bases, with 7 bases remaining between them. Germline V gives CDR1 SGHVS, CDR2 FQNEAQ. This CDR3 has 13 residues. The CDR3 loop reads CASSLWSYYGYTF. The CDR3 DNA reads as TGTGCCAGCAGCTTATGGAGCTACTATGGCTACACCTTC.

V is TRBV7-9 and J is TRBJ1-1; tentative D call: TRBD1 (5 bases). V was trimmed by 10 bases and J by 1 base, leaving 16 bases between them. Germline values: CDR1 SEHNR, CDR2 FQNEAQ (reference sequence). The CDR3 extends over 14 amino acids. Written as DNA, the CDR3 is TGTGCCACTAACCGGGGGGGTTCGAACACTGAAGCTTTCTTT. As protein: CATNRGGSNTEAFF. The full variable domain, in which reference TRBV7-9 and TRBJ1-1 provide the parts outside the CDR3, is DTGVSQNPRHKITKRGQNVTFRCDPISEHNRLYWYRQTLGQGPEFLTYFQNEAQLEKSRLLSDRFSAERPKGSFSTLEIQRTEQGDSAMYLCATNRGGSNTEAFFGQGTRLTVV.

This chain's CDR3 is CASSQEGTVGPPQHF. The CDR3 DNA reads as TGCGCCAGCAGCCAAGAAGGGACAGTAGGACCGCCCCAGCATTTT. This sequence joins TRBV4-1 and TRBJ1-5; 7 nucleotides agree with TRBD1. The CDR3 extends over 15 amino acids. Germline-derived CDR1 and CDR2 are MGHRA and YSYEKL. V shed 0 bases, J shed 9 bases, and the junction held 8 bases outside the gene matches.

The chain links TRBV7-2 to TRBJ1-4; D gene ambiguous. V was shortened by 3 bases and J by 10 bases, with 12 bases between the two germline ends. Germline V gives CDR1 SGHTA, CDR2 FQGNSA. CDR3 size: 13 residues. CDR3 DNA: TGTGCCAGCAGCTTGGATACAAGCGGAAAACTGTTTTTT. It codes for CASSLDTSGKLFF.

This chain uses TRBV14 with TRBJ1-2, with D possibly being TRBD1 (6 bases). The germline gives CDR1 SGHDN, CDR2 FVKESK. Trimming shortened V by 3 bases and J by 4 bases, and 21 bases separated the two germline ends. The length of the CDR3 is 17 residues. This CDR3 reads CASSHSTGRGAVYGYTF. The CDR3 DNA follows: TGTGCCAGCAGCCACTCCACTGGGCGGGGGGCCGTCTATGGCTACACCTTC.

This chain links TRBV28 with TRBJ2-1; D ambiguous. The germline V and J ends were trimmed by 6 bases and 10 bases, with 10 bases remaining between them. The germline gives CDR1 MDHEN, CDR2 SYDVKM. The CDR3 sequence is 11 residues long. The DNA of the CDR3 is TGTGCCAGCAGCGCTATCATGGAGCAGTTCTTC. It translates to CASSAIMEQFF. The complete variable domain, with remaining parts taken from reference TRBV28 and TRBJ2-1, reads DVKVTQSSRYLVKRTGEKVFLECVQDMDHENMFWYRQDPGLGLRLIYFSYDVKMKEKGDIPEGYSVSREKKERFSLILESASTNQTSMYLCASSAIMEQFFGPGTRLTVL.

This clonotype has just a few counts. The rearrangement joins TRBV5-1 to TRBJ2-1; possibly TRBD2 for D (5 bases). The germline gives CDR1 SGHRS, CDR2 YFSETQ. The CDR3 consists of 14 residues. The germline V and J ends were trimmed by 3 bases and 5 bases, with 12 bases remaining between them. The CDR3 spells CASSSTRGDNEQFF. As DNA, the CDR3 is TGCGCCAGCAGCTCAACTCGGGGAGACAATGAGCAGTTCTTC.

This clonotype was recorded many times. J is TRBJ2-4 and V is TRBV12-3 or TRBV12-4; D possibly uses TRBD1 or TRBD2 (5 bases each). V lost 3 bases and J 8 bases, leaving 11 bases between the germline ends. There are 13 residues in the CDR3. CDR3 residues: CASSLGRGDIQYF. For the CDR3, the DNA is TGTGCCAGCAGTTTGGGCAGAGGGGACATTCAGTACTTC.

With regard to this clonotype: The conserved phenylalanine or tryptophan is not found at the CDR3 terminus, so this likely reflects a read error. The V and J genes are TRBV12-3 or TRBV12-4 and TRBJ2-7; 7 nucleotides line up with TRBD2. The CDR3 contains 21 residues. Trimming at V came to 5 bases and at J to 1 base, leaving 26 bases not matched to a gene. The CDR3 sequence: CASSPGSPLKGYGGSSYEQYL. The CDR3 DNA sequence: TGTGCCAGCAGTCCTGGAAGCCCCCTTAAAGGGTACGGGGGGTCTTCCTACGAGCAGTACCTC.

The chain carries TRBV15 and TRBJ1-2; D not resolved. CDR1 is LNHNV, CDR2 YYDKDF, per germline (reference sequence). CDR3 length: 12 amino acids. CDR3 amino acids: CTNPADPVGYTF. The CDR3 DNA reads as TGTACCAACCCGGCGGACCCCGTGGGCTACACCTTC.

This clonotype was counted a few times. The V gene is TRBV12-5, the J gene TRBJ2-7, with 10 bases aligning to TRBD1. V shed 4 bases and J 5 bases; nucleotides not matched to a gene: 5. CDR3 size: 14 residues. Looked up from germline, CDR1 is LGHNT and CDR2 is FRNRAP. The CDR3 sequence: CASGWGQGNDEQYF. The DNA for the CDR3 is TGTGCTAGTGGTTGGGGACAGGGGAACGACGAGCAGTACTTC.

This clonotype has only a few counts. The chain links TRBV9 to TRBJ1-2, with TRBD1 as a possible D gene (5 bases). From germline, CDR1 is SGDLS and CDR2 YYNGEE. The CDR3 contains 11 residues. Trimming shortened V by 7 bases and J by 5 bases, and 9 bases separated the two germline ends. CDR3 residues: CASVGGYGYTF. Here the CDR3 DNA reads TGTGCCAGCGTTGGGGGATATGGCTACACCTTC.

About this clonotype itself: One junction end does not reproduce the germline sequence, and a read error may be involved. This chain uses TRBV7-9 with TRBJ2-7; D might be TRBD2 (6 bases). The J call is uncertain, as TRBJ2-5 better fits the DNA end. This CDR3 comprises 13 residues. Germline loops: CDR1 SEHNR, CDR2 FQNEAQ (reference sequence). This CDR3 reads CAGSPRSGETQYF. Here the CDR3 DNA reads TGTGCCGGCAGCCCTAGGAGCGGGGAGACCCAGTACTTC.

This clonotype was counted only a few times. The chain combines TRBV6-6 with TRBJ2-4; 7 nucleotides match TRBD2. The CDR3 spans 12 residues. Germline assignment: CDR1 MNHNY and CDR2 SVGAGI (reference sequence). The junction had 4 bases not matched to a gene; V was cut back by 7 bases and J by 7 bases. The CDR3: CASTQGGNIQYF. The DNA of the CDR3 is TGTGCCAGCACTCAGGGAGGGAACATTCAGTACTTC.

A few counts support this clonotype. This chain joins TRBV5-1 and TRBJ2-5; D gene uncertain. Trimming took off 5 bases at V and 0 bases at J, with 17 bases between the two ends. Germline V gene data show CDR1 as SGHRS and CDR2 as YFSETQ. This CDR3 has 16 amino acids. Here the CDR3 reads CASRGSSDRYQETQYF. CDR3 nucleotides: TGCGCCAGCAGAGGTAGCAGTGATAGGTACCAAGAGACCCAGTACTTC.

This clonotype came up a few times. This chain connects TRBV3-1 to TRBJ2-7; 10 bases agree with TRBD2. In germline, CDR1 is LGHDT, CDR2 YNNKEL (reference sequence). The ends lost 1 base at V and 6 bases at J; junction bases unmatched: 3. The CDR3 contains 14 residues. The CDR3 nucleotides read TGTGCCAGCAGCCAAGGGACTAGCGGACCCGAGCAGTACTTC. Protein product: CASSQGTSGPEQYF.

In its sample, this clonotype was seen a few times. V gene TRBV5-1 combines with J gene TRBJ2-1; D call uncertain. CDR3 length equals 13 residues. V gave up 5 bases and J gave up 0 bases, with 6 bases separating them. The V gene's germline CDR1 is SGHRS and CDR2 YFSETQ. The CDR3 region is CASRFSSYNEQFF. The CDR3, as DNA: TGCGCCAGCAGGTTCAGCTCCTACAATGAGCAGTTCTTC. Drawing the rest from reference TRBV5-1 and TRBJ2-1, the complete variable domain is KAGVTQTPRYLIKTRGQQVTLSCSPISGHRSVSWYQQTPGQGLQFLFEYFSETQRNKGNFPGRFSGRQFSNSRSEMNVSTLELGDSALYLCASRFSSYNEQFFGPGTRLTVL.